This T cell receptor (beta chain) is from a study of T cells in Graves' hyperthyroidism and ophthalmopathy. General study points: Blood also carried most thyroid clonotypes expanded above 0.001.

TCR beta CDR3 regions were amplified from RNA transcripts. Initially, a first-round RT-PCR of the TCR CDR3 employed the HTBI primer set. Each CDR3 protein is one row after TCRdb ran MiXCR on the multiplex PCR reads. The sample consists of about 200,000 distinct CDR3 sequences, roughly a sixth of them appearing once. Exclusion followed for patients with uncontrolled infection, other autoimmune disease, pregnancy or lactation. Germline CDR1 reads SGHAT; CDR2 reads FQNNGV. CDR3 length equals 16 residues. The junction had 4 bases not matched to a gene; V was cut back by 3 bases and J by 5 bases. As for this clonotype: Its specificity is not known.

The receptor's source is a woman aged 45-65 years with Graves' hyperthyroidism. This chain uses TRBV11-2 with TRBJ2-3, with 14 bases matching TRBD2. Sequenced: blood. The CDR3 loop is CASSLTSGGAGDTQYF. In DNA form, the CDR3 reads TGTGCCAGCAGCTTGACTAGCGGGGGGGCTGGAGATACGCAGTATTTT.